This passage covers 8 T cell receptor beta chains from one sample sequenced in a study of beta chain features in type 1 diabetes. Reverse transcribing all isolated RNA meant expressed TCRB transcripts were sequenced. The data were produced by immunoSEQ multiplex PCR, yet TCRdb's version contains in-frame clones alone and is incomplete. The sample records about 150,000 clones, over 8.5% being singletons. The sequencing input was central memory CD4+ T cells from blood. The receptors shown here come from a man between 18 and 29 years old in good health.

The V call is TRBV2, the J call TRBJ1-5; TRBD1 might be the D (6 bases). V lost 5 bases and J lost 12, with 14 bases in between. This CDR3 contains 12 residues. Germline CDR1 SNHLY, CDR2 FYNNEI. This CDR3 reads CASSSDRPLQHF. The CDR3 nucleotides read TGTGCCAGCAGTTCTGACAGGCCCCTCCAGCATTTT.

This clone was counted only a few times. The chain carries TRBV6-5 and TRBJ1-2; D unclear. The V end lost 5 bases, the J end lost 8 bases, and 15 bases lay between the germline ends. Germline lookup yields CDR1 MNHEY and CDR2 SVGAGI. This CDR3 has 13 residues. The DNA for the CDR3 is TGTGCCAGCAGTGAATCGTGGGAGTCGGGCTACACCTTC. Translated: CASSESWESGYTF.

This clone was counted only a few times. The chain links TRBV6-4 to TRBJ2-1; 15 bases align to TRBD2. Germline CDR1 reads MRHNA; CDR2 reads SNTAGT. Germline trimming cut 10 bases from V and 6 bases from J; bases unmatched to any gene: 7. The CDR3 consists of 15 residues. The CDR3 sequence is CAIKGTSGRTNEQFF. The DNA for the CDR3 is TGTGCCATCAAGGGGACTAGCGGGAGGACCAATGAGCAGTTCTTC.

This clone was found a few times. The chain recombines TRBV7-2 with TRBJ2-5; 13 positions match TRBD2. Germline CDR1 and CDR2: SGHTA and FQGNSA. The CDR3 is 15 residues long. Trimming removed 5 bases from V and 5 bases from J; junction bases left unmatched: 5. The CDR3 is CASSPGLAGFETQYF. In DNA form, the CDR3 reads TGTGCCAGCAGCCCGGGACTAGCGGGGTTTGAGACCCAGTACTTC.

The chain combines TRBV15 with TRBJ1-2; D perhaps matches TRBD1 (6 bases). In germline, CDR1 is LNHNV, CDR2 YYDKDF (reference sequence). This CDR3 region has 15 residues. Trimming took 1 base from V and 0 from J, leaving 9 bases between them. CDR3 DNA: TGTGCCACCAGCAGAGGAACAGGGCCTAACTATGGCTACACCTTC. Translating gives CATSRGTGPNYGYTF.

This clone was found a few times. The chain links TRBV14 to TRBJ2-3, with D possibly being TRBD2 (5 bases). CDR1 and CDR2 from the germline V gene are SGHDN and FVKESK. This CDR3 is 16 amino acids long. The germline V and J ends were trimmed by 3 bases and 2 bases, with 15 bases remaining between them. The CDR3 reads CASSHTSPGVTDTQYF. The CDR3 coding sequence is TGTGCCAGCAGCCACACCTCTCCCGGGGTCACAGATACGCAGTATTTT.

V gene TRBV29-1 combines with J gene TRBJ1-2; 7 nucleotides match TRBD1. Trimming took 5 bases from V and 4 from J; bases not matched to a gene: 4. Germline values: CDR1 SQVTM, CDR2 ANQGSEA. The CDR3 sequence is 12 residues long. CDR3 in DNA: TGCAGCGTTAGGACAGGAGGCTATGGCTACACCTTC. Encoded protein: CSVRTGGYGYTF.

CDR3 in amino acids: CASSNGKKKNTEAFF. The CDR3 DNA is TGTGCCAGCAGCAACGGCAAGAAGAAGAACACTGAAGCTTTCTTT. The V gene is TRBV6-6, the J gene TRBJ1-1; D gene uncertain. The length of the CDR3 is 15 residues. CDR1 and CDR2 (germline): MNHNY, SVGAGI (reference sequence). Trimming cost V 6 bases and J 1 base, with 15 bases left between them.